Listed below are T cell receptor beta chains from one sample, sequenced in a study of T cells in Graves' hyperthyroidism and ophthalmopathy. TCRdb re-called the multiplex PCR reads through MiXCR, storing one row per CDR3 protein. The sample shows 600,000 or so distinct CDR3 sequences, 14% of them seen only once. The sequenced sample was blood. These receptors were collected from a woman between 18 and 30 years old with Graves' ophthalmopathy. Each CDR3 is given with its conserved first and last residue. Fields, in order: clone size, J gene, V gene, D gene, CDR3 protein, CDR3 DNA. D genes are given only for firm matches. Only some rows state a clone size, as once, few, many or a class for expanded clones.

few,TRBJ2-2,TRBV19,TRBD2,CASSVRLAGAPRGTGELFF,TGTGCCAGTAGTGTCAGACTAGCGGGAGCCCCACGGGGCACCGGGGAGCTGTTTTTT
many,TRBJ2-3,TRBV12-3/TRBV12-4,NA,CASSRTLSTDTQYF,TGTGCCAGCAGCCGGACTCTAAGCACAGATACGCAGTATTTT
NA,TRBJ1-2,TRBV4-1,TRBD1,CASSQDKEQGAGGYTF,TGCGCCAGCAGCCAAGATAAAGAACAGGGGGCCGGTGGCTACACCTTC
many,TRBJ1-1,TRBV5-6,NA,CASSITGIDEAFF,TGTGCCAGCAGTATAACAGGGATAGATGAAGCTTTCTTT
once,TRBJ1-1,TRBV20-1,NA,CSAPRGLEAFF,TGCAGTGCTCCAAGGGGCCTGGAAGCTTTCTTT
many,TRBJ2-3,TRBV6-1,NA,CASSDIRGTDTQYF,TGTGCCAGCAGTGACATAAGGGGCACAGATACGCAGTATTTT
many,TRBJ2-7,TRBV3-1,NA,CASRSGQSVLAEQYF,TGTGCCAGCAGATCAGGACAGTCCGTTTTGGCCGAGCAGTACTTC
NA,TRBJ1-4,TRBV20-1,NA,CSARGADEKLFF,TGCAGTGCTAGAGGGGCCGACGAAAAACTGTTTTTT
many,TRBJ1-2,TRBV3-1,TRBD1,CASSQTGGDDGYTF,TGTGCCAGCAGCCAAACAGGGGGCGATGATGGCTACACCTTC
NA,TRBJ2-2,TRBV5-1,TRBD2,CASSLTGEKAYQAGGKLFF,TGCGCCAGCAGCTTGACGGGTGAAAAAGCCTACCAAGCGGGGGGGAAGCTGTTTTTT
NA,TRBJ1-1,TRBV4-3,NA,CASSLSPRHQSNTEAFF,TGCGCCAGCAGCCTAAGTCCCCGACACCAGTCGAACACTGAAGCTTTCTTT
NA,TRBJ2-1,TRBV18,NA,CASSPPHPQITYNEQFF,TGTGCCAGCTCACCTCCTCATCCTCAGATCACCTACAATGAGCAGTTCTTC
few,TRBJ1-3,TRBV9,NA,CASSVEVHSGNTIYF,TGTGCCAGCAGCGTAGAGGTGCACTCTGGAAACACCATATATTTT
many,TRBJ2-7,TRBV19,TRBD2,CASSRDLAGSYEQYF,TGTGCCAGTAGCCGAGATCTAGCGGGGTCCTACGAGCAGTACTTC
NA,TRBJ1-5,TRBV2,TRBD1,CASRETGGQPQHF,TGTGCCAGCAGAGAAACAGGGGGTCAGCCCCAGCATTTT
many,TRBJ2-7,TRBV9,TRBD1,CASSRTGTAISYEQYF,TGTGCCAGCAGCCGGACGGGGACAGCGATATCCTACGAGCAGTACTTC
NA,TRBJ1-5,TRBV30,NA,CAWGTRWAQHF,TGTGCCTGGGGGACGCGGTGGGCCCAGCATTTT
many,TRBJ1-4,TRBV7-9,NA,CASSAYAPNEKLFF,TGTGCCAGCAGCGCTTACGCTCCTAATGAAAAACTGTTTTTT
NA,TRBJ2-7,TRBV20-1,TRBD2,CSATTSGSNRYNEQYF,TGCAGTGCTACGACTAGCGGGAGTAATCGGTACAACGAGCAGTACTTC
few,TRBJ1-1,TRBV6-1,NA,CASSQPPQGTEAFF,TGTGCCAGCAGCCAACCCCCCCAGGGTACTGAAGCTTTCTTT
NA,TRBJ2-7,TRBV3-1,TRBD1,CASSRRTGGTDRPTRDYNEQYF,TGTGCCAGCAGCCGCAGGACAGGTGGTACCGACCGCCCCACACGTGACTACAATGAGCAGTACTTC
many,TRBJ2-2,TRBV5-6,NA,CASSLTVIIAGLPTGELFF,TGTGCCAGCAGCTTGACGGTCATCATCGCAGGGCTCCCCACCGGGGAGCTGTTTTTT
many,TRBJ2-3,TRBV10-3,NA,CAISEPKPIPEFTDTQYF,TGTGCCATCAGTGAGCCAAAACCGATCCCCGAGTTCACAGATACGCAGTATTTT
few,TRBJ1-1,TRBV6-2/TRBV6-3,NA,CASIWDPNTEAFF,TGTGCCAGCATTTGGGACCCGAACACTGAAGCTTTCTTT
few,TRBJ1-2,TRBV6-1,TRBD1,CASSSYRDRNYGYTF,TGTGCCAGCAGTTCTTATCGGGACAGAAATTATGGCTACACCTTC